This TCR beta chain is drawn from a study of STAT3 mutations in large granular lymphocyte leukemia (dated by TCRdb to about 2019). Study-wide context: Canonical activating STAT3 mutations were detected in roughly half of the longitudinally sequenced T-LGLL patients. From an initial cohort of approximately 200 LGL patients, eighteen representative T-LGLL cases were selected for longitudinal TCRbeta and STAT3 sequencing. Patients were sequenced at roughly 4.1 time points on average, with the number of samplings per patient ranging from 2 to 8. Patients with T-cell large granular lymphocyte leukemia underwent serial deep sequencing of TCRbeta CDR3 and STAT3 to reconstruct clonal hierarchy and dynamics. As controls within the study, two patients with natural killer LGL leukemia were also sequenced longitudinally. More than half of T-LGLL patients received one or more immunosuppressive therapy regimens, with hematologic response in roughly 41% of those treated. Overall results and qualifications from the work: Since codominant clonotypes persisted in some patients, a small but highly pathogenic clone may have gone undetected. In 6 of 18 patients, TCR clonotype switching occurred after therapy, and every newly emerging clone was STAT3 wild type. The linking of therapy response to changes in TCR clonal burden was complicated by variable intervals between samplings and differing treatment regimens. At least one immunodominant TCRbeta clonotype was present in every T-LGLL patient, and multiple immunodominant subclonotypes appeared in about half of the T-LGLL patients. Because no samples were available when a clone first appeared, clonal expansion had to be inferred from samplings taken at other points. In several patients, dominant TCR clone burden exceeded STAT3 mutant burden, suggesting STAT3 mutation arose secondarily within a pre-expanded clone.

TCRbeta libraries were sequenced on an Illumina MiSeq, and an average of around 44,000 productive templates per sample was obtained. The immunoSEQ assay, which uses multiplex PCR amplification, was used to generate TCRbeta CDR3 libraries. On the study's bioinformatics: Following a previously defined approach, repertoire diversity was calculated, and values close to 0 point to extremely monoclonal samples. The table comes from immuneACCESS by way of TCRdb, which keeps in-frame sequences with V and J called. Part of the clones is missing from these tables; in studies checked, under half for an unresolved V gene and the rest for unknown reasons. That table supplies the V and J calls and clone size; D and trimming were determined from the DNA. The sample has over 30,000 clones on record, roughly 90% of them singletons. About 0.46% of the sample is in the top ten clones. CDR1 SGHTA and CDR2 FQGNSA were looked up in the germline V gene. The CDR3 contains 15 residues, cysteine and phenylalanine counted. Only CDR3 DNA is held: 45 bases, read in frame from base 1. Trimming removed 5 bases from V and 0 bases from J, leaving 13 bases between the germline ends.

The same DNA, extracted from blood mononuclear cells, served for both TCR sequencing and STAT3 sequencing. Comment on this clone: Its antigen remains unidentified. Base qualities are missing; no much larger clone stands one base away.

The origin of this receptor is a human donor with T large granular lymphocyte leukemia. Some clones in this sample may be carry-over from other donors' samples. The specimen was PBMCs. The chain uses TRBV7-2 and TRBJ1-2; the D gene is not confidently resolved. The sequenced DNA is TGTGCCAGCAGCCCGGGATCGGGAGCTAACTATGGCTACACCTTC. This is translated as CASSPGSGANYGYTF. Reference TRBV7-2 and TRBJ1-2 proteins supply the regions before and after the CDR3; the full variable domain is: GAGVSQSPSNKVTEKGKDVELRCDPISGHTALYWYRQSLGQGLEFLIYFQGNSAPDKSGLPSDRFSAERTGGSVSTLTIQRTQQEDSAVYLCASSPGSGANYGYTFGSGTRLTVV.